This paragraph covers one T cell receptor beta chain sequence. Donors were grouped by their self-reported clinical history. This CDR3 spans 13 amino acids. V lost 0 bases and J lost 7, with 10 bases in between. CDR1 is SGHRS, CDR2 YFSETQ, per germline. The source of the sample is a study of blood T cell repertoires in COVID-19. Overall study context: Samples of COVID-19 (acute and convalescent) were obtained from the United States, Italy and Spain. T cells, B-cell-depleted T cells, or PBMCs supplied cDNA or gDNA.

Original analysis: Reference gene primer amplification gave nucleated cell count estimates. The repertoire was sequenced with immunoSEQ multiplex PCR; TCRdb's copy has only in-frame clones and lacks some. V, J and clone size were drawn from that table, and D and trimming were deduced from the DNA. The table includes approximately 400,000 clones, 80% to 85% detected once. The V call is TRBV5-1, the J call TRBJ1-2; unclear D gene. The specimen was PBMCs or T cells enriched from blood (not recorded which). This receptor was obtained from a woman aged 45-59 years who had recovered from COVID-19. CDR3 in DNA: TGCGCCAGCAGCTTGGTTGGGTCGGGTGGCTACACCTTC. Translated, it gives CASSLVGSGGYTF.